One sample yielded the 13 T cell receptor beta chains listed below, sequenced in a study of T-cell memory formation after mild COVID-19. TCRdb re-derived calls from the 5' RACE reads in MiXCR, one entry per CDR3 protein. Of 550,000 to 650,000 distinct CDR3 sequences in the sample, about 18% are singletons; the top ten hold roughly 8.2%. The sample was PBMCs or a T cell subset sorted from them (not recorded which). Receptor source: an adult woman who had mild COVID-19 (a few samples of this study predate the infection). Cell type and time point are not known.

This clonotype has more than one count but fewer than ten. The chain has TRBV29-1 and TRBJ2-1; D gene uncertain. The germline CDR1 and CDR2 sequences are SQVTM and ANQGSEA. V lost 4 bases and J 0 bases, leaving 13 bases between the germline ends. This CDR3 has 15 residues. The CDR3 sequence is CSVVEYVLSYNEQFF. The CDR3 DNA sequence: TGCAGCGTTGTTGAGTACGTTCTCTCCTACAATGAGCAGTTCTTC.

This rearrangement joins TRBV20-1 to TRBJ1-2, with a weak D call TRBD1 (6 bases). Germline V lookup: CDR1 DFQATT, CDR2 SNEGSKA (reference sequence). Trimming took off 3 bases at V and 8 bases at J, with 19 bases between the two ends. This CDR3 is built from 14 residues. CDR3 amino acids: CSASRKEGGGGYTF. The CDR3 nucleotides are TGCAGTGCTAGTAGGAAAGAGGGGGGAGGAGGCTACACCTTC.

This clonotype was seen a few times. V gene TRBV21-1 combines with J gene TRBJ2-7. TRBV21-1 is deemed a pseudogene. CDR3 length equals 18 residues. CDR3 region: CASSTHSSRFDRSYEQYF. In DNA form, the CDR3 reads TGTGCCAGCAGCACACACTCTTCGAGGTTCGATCGGTCCTACGAGCAGTACTTC.

V is TRBV30 and J is TRBJ2-6; 8 bases fit TRBD1. CDR3 length: 16 amino acids. Germline CDR1 GTSNPN, CDR2 SVGIG (reference sequence). J lost 0 bases, V lost 5 bases, and 6 bases had no gene match. CDR3 coding DNA: TGTGCCTGGTCCGGGACAGGTCTCTCTGGGGCCAACGTCCTGACTTTC. This translates into CAWSGTGLSGANVLTF.

Many counts were recorded for this clonotype. The rearrangement uses TRBV6-5 and TRBJ2-1, with TRBD2 matching over 9 bases. The CDR3 sequence is 17 residues long. The junction had 10 bases not matched to a gene; V was cut back by 4 bases and J by 3 bases. CDR1 and CDR2 from the germline V gene are MNHEY and SVGAGI. CDR3 nucleotides: TGTGCCAGCAGTTCGCTACCGGGACTAGCTCTCTACAATGAGCAGTTCTTC. This sequence encodes CASSSLPGLALYNEQFF.

This chain uses TRBV5-5 with TRBJ1-1; D gene unclear. Per the germline V gene, CDR1 is SGHKS and CDR2 is YYEKEE (reference sequence). The V end lost 0 bases, the J end lost 6 bases, and 15 bases lay between the germline ends. CDR3 length: 15 residues. The CDR3 sequence: CASSLGHLGNAEAFF. The CDR3, as DNA: TGTGCCAGCAGCTTGGGACACCTCGGCAACGCTGAAGCTTTCTTT.

This clonotype was picked up a small number of times. The rearrangement uses TRBV3-1 and TRBJ1-4; 8 bases match TRBD1. The CDR3 has 14 amino acids. Germline assignment: CDR1 LGHDT and CDR2 YNNKEL (reference sequence). The V segment lost 4 bases and the J segment 8 bases; nucleotides outside the gene matches: 6. CDR3 in amino acids: CASSPTGEGEKLFF. For the CDR3, the DNA is TGTGCCAGCAGCCCGACAGGGGAAGGAGAAAAACTGTTTTTT.

This clonotype was picked up many times. This chain links TRBV7-2 with TRBJ2-1, with 7 bases lining up with TRBD2. Germline V gene sequence: CDR1 SGHTA, CDR2 FQGNSA. The CDR3 is 15 amino acids. V was clipped by 5 bases and J by 8 bases; unmatched bases: 12. As DNA, the CDR3 is TGTGCCAGCAGCCCCTGGACTAGAATCATGGATGAGCAGTTCTTC. Translating gives CASSPWTRIMDEQFF.

The rearrangement links TRBV5-4 to TRBJ2-5; 11 nucleotides align to TRBD2. The CDR3 runs 14 residues. Trimming took 6 bases from V and 1 from J; bases not matched to a gene: 2. Germline values: CDR1 SGHNT, CDR2 YYREEE (reference sequence). The CDR3 DNA reads TGTGCCAGCAAGACTAGCGGGGCCCAAGAGACCCAGTACTTC. Translating gives CASKTSGAQETQYF.

This chain uses TRBV5-6 with TRBJ2-1, with D perhaps given as TRBD1 or TRBD2 (5 bases each). Germline CDR1 SGHDT, CDR2 YYEEEE. V was clipped by 2 bases and J by 6 bases, with 9 bases between them. This CDR3 spans 13 amino acids. CDR3 amino acids: CASSFGAFNEQFF. The CDR3 region has the DNA TGTGCCAGCAGCTTCGGGGCGTTCAATGAGCAGTTCTTC.

The chain is built from TRBV24-1 and TRBJ1-2; D is undetermined. Trimming took off 2 bases at V and 8 bases at J, with 8 bases between the two ends. Per germline, CDR1 KGHDR and CDR2 SFDVKD. CDR3 length: 12 amino acids. The DNA for the CDR3 is TGTGCCACCAGTGATTCTCCGGGCGGCTACACCTTC. Translation gives CATSDSPGGYTF.

This clonotype appeared once. This chain joins TRBV7-2 and TRBJ2-1; 14 nucleotides align to TRBD2. Germline V gives CDR1 SGHTA, CDR2 FQGNSA. V trimming: 3 bases; J trimming: 10 bases; junction bases outside the gene matches: 5. CDR3 length: 15 residues. The CDR3 loop reads CASSLGLAGEGEQFF. The CDR3 DNA reads as TGTGCCAGCAGCTTGGGACTAGCGGGAGAAGGGGAGCAGTTCTTC.

The V and J genes are TRBV7-6 and TRBJ1-1; tentatively, D is TRBD1 (6 bases). The CDR3 spans 17 residues. Germline V gene sequence: CDR1 SGHVS, CDR2 FNYEAQ. The ends were cut back, 1 base at V and 0 bases at J, with 15 bases in the middle. For the CDR3, the DNA is TGTGCCAGCAGCTTAGAGGGGGGGAGGGCCATGAACACTGAAGCTTTCTTT. Amino acids: CASSLEGGRAMNTEAFF.